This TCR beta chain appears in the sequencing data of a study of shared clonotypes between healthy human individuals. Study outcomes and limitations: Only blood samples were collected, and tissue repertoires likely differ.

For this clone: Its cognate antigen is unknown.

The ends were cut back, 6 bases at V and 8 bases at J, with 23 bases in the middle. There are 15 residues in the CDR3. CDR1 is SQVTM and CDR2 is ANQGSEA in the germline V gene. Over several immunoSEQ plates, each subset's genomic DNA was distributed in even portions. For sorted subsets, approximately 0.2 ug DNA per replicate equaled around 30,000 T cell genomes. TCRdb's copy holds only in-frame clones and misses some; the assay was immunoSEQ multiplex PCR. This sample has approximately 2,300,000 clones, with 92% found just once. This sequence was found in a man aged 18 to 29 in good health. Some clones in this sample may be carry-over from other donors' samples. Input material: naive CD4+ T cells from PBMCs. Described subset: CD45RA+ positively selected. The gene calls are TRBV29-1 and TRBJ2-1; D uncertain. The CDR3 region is CSVPSWLEVPHEQFF. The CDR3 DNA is TGCAGCGTCCCCTCGTGGCTAGAGGTCCCCCATGAGCAGTTCTTC.